This T cell receptor beta chain was profiled in a study of beta chain features in type 1 diabetes. Study results and caveats: TCRB CDR3s from Type 1 diabetes patients were moderately but significantly shorter in all four CD4+ subsets. Patients' naive, central memory and regulatory TCRB repertoires appeared more alike than those of healthy donors.

CDR1 is SQVTM, CDR2 ANQGSEA, per germline. CDR3 length: 10 amino acids. V was clipped by 4 bases and J by 5 bases, with 3 bases between them. As every portion of the isolated RNA was reverse transcribed, the sequencing read expressed TCRB transcripts. Using immunoSEQ multiplex PCR, the repertoire was profiled, and TCRdb retains in-frame clones only, with some absent. The table lists 300,000 to 350,000 clones, roughly 12% of them singletons. This clone has a count of ten or more. The target antigen is unknown. The receptor's source is a woman between 18 and 29 years old with type 1 diabetes. Sequencing was done on a sample of naive CD4+ T cells from blood. V and J are TRBV29-1 and TRBJ2-1; no reliable D call. The CDR3 DNA is TGCAGCGTTGTAAACAATGAGCAGTTCTTC. Its translation is CSVVNNEQFF.